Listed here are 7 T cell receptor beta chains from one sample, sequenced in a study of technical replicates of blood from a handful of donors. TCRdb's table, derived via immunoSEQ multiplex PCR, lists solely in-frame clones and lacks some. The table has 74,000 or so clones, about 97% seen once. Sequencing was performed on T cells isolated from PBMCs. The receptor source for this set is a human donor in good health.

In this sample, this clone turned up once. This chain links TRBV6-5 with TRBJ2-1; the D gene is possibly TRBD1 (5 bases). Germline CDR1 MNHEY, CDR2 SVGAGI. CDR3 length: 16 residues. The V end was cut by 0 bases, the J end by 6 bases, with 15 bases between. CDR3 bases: TGTGCCAGCAGTTACTCGTCAGGGATACCCCTCAATGAGCAGTTCTTC. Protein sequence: CASSYSSGIPLNEQFF.

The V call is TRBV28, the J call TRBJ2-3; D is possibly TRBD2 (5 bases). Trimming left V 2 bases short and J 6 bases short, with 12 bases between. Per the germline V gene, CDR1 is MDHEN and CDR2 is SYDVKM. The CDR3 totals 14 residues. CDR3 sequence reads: CASSLDRSGDTQYF. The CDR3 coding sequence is TGTGCCAGCAGTTTAGACCGAAGCGGTGATACGCAGTATTTT.

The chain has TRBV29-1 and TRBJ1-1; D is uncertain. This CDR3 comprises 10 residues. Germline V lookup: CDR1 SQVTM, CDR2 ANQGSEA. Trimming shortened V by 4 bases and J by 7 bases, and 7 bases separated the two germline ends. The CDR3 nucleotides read TGCAGCGTTGTTAAGCTTGAAGCTTTCTTT. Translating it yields CSVVKLEAFF.

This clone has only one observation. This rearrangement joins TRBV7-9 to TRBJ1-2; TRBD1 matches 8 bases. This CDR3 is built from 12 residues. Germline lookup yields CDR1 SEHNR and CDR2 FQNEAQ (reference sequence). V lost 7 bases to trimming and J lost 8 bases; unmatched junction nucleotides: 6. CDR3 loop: CASKEDREGYTF. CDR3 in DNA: TGTGCCAGCAAGGAGGACAGGGAAGGCTACACCTTC. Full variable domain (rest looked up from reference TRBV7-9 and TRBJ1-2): DTGVSQNPRHKITKRGQNVTFRCDPISEHNRLYWYRQTLGQGPEFLTYFQNEAQLEKSRLLSDRFSAERPKGSFSTLEIQRTEQGDSAMYLCASKEDREGYTFGSGTRLTVV.

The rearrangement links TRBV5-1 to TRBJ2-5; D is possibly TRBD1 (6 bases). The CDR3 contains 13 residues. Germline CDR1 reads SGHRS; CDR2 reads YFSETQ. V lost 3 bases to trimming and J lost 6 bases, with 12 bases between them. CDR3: CASSYGQTQTQYF. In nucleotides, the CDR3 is TGCGCCAGCAGCTATGGACAGACTCAGACCCAGTACTTC. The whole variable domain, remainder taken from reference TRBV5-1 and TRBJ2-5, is KAGVTQTPRYLIKTRGQQVTLSCSPISGHRSVSWYQQTPGQGLQFLFEYFSETQRNKGNFPGRFSGRQFSNSRSEMNVSTLELGDSALYLCASSYGQTQTQYFGPGTRLLVL.

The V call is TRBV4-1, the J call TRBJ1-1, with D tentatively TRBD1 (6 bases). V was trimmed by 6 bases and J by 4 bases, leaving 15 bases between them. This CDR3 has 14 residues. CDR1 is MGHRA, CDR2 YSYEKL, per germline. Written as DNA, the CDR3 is TGCGCCAGCAGTCGCGGTAGGGGGGGCACTGAAGCTTTCTTT. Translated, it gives CASSRGRGGTEAFF.

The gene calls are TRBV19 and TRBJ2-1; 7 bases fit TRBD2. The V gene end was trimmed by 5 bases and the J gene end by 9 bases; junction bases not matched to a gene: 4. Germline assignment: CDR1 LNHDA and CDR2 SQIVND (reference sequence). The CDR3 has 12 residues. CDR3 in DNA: TGTGCCAGTAGTGGGGGAGGGCTTGAGCAGTTCTTC. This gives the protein CASSGGGLEQFF.